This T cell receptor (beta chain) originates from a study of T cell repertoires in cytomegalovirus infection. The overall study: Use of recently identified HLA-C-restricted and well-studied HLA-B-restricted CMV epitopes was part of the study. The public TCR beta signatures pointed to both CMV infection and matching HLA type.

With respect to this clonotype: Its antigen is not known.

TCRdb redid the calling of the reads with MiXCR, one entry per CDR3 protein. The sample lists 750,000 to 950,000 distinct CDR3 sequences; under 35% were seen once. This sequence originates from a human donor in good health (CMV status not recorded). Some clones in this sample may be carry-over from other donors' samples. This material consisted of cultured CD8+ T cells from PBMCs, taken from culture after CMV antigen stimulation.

The CDR3 coding sequence is TGTGCCAGCAGCCCCTCCGGGACATTATCCTACGAGCAGTACTTC. Encoded protein: CASSPSGTLSYEQYF. The chain has TRBV27 and TRBJ2-7, with D perhaps matching TRBD1 (6 bases). The V and J ends lost 6 bases and 1 base respectively, with 16 bases between them. The CDR3 has 15 amino acids. The germline gives CDR1 MNHEY, CDR2 SMNVEV (reference sequence).